These T cell receptor beta chains were read from a single sample in a study of blood T cell repertoires in COVID-19. This table comes from immunoSEQ multiplex PCR, and its TCRdb copy is limited to in-frame clones, with some not included. The table includes some 100,000 clones, around 90% detected once. Sequencing was carried out using peripheral blood. The origin of the receptors is a woman aged 55-75 years with acute or convalescent COVID-19. CDR3s include the opening cysteine and the closing phenylalanine or tryptophan. D genes are given only for firm matches. Size tells how often a clone was seen (once, few, many) or the class of an expanded clone, and some rows leave it out.

J gene | clone size | V gene | D gene | CDR3 protein | CDR3 DNA
TRBJ1-1 | . | TRBV5-1 | TRBD1 | CASSFRQGVGVPEAFF | TGCGCCAGCAGCTTCCGACAGGGGGTTGGGGTACCTGAAGCTTTCTTT
TRBJ1-4 | once | TRBV6-5 | TRBD1 | CASRPNYRGNEKLFF | TGTGCCAGCAGACCCAATTACAGGGGGAATGAAAAACTGTTTTTT
TRBJ1-2 | . | TRBV20-1 | . | CSAAGHYGYTF | TGCAGTGCCGCGGGGCACTATGGCTACACCTTC
TRBJ2-3 | . | TRBV7-9 | TRBD2 | CASSPAGAGASNTQYF | TGTGCCAGCAGCCCCGCCGGAGCGGGGGCTTCGAATACGCAGTATTTT
TRBJ1-3 | . | TRBV7-9 | . | CASSLTGLGNTIYF | TGTGCCAGCAGCCTCACAGGGTTAGGAAACACCATATATTTT
TRBJ1-5 | . | TRBV6-5 | . | CASSFTQDQPQHF | TGTGCCAGCAGTTTTACTCAGGATCAGCCCCAGCATTTT
TRBJ2-1 | . | TRBV6-6 | . | CASSYSRVRNNEQFF | TGTGCCAGCAGTTACTCCAGGGTTCGGAACAATGAGCAGTTCTTC
TRBJ1-1 | . | TRBV25-1 | TRBD1 | CASSEWDSLMNTEAFF | TGTGCCAGCAGTGAATGGGACAGCTTAATGAACACTGAAGCTTTCTTT
TRBJ1-1 | . | TRBV7-2 | . | CASSSRGMNTEAFF | TGTGCCAGCAGCTCCAGGGGCATGAACACTGAAGCTTTCTTT
TRBJ1-2 | . | TRBV12-3/TRBV12-4 | TRBD1 | CASSPSDRGGYTF | TGTGCCAGCAGTCCCTCCGACAGGGGGGGCTACACCTTC
TRBJ2-1 | . | TRBV3-1/TRBV3-2 | . | CASSGGAGGSYEQFF | TGTGCCAGCAGCGGGGGGGCAGGTGGGAGTTATGAGCAGTTCTTC
TRBJ1-1 | . | TRBV3-1/TRBV3-2 | . | CASSQDHAGMAEAFF | TGTGCCAGCAGCCAAGATCATGCGGGGATGGCTGAAGCTTTCTTT
TRBJ2-2 | . | TRBV7-3 | . | CASSSTGTRTGELFF | TGTGCCAGCAGTTCTACCGGGACACGCACCGGGGAGCTGTTTTTT
TRBJ2-1 | . | TRBV6-6 | . | CASSYIQDPQFF | TGTGCCAGCAGTTACATACAGGACCCGCAGTTCTTC
TRBJ1-2 | . | TRBV3-1/TRBV3-2 | . | CASSLESYGYTF | TGTGCCAGCAGCCTAGAGTCATATGGCTACACCTTC
TRBJ1-1 | . | TRBV5-1 | . | CASSSRAGANTEAFF | TGCGCCAGCAGCTCGCGGGCGGGGGCGAATACTGAAGCTTTCTTT
TRBJ2-1 | . | TRBV11-3 | TRBD2 | CASSAGQGQTSGSSYNEQFF | TGTGCCAGCAGCGCCGGACAGGGGCAGACTAGCGGGAGCTCCTACAATGAGCAGTTCTTC
TRBJ1-2 | . | TRBV19 | . | CASSTPRGGQGYTF | TGTGCCAGTAGTACCCCCCGGGGGGGCCAAGGCTACACCTTC
TRBJ2-3 | . | TRBV24-1 | . | CATSDAASEYTDTQYF | TGTGCCACCAGTGATGCGGCTAGCGAGTACACAGATACGCAGTATTTT
TRBJ1-1 | . | TRBV6-2/TRBV6-3 | TRBD1 | CASSYQGAGNTEAFF | TGTGCCAGCAGTTACCAGGGGGCTGGAAACACTGAAGCTTTCTTT
TRBJ2-5 | . | TRBV7-9 | . | CASSSLGNRAGTQYF | TGTGCCAGCAGCTCCTTGGGCAACAGGGCCGGGACCCAGTACTTC
TRBJ2-3 | . | TRBV6-5 | . | CASRVLGFADTQYF | TGTGCCAGCAGGGTTTTGGGCTTTGCAGATACGCAGTATTTT
TRBJ1-1 | . | TRBV2 | . | CASSEQLSMNTEAFF | TGTGCCAGCTCGGAGCAGCTCTCGATGAACACTGAAGCTTTCTTT
TRBJ1-4 | once | TRBV12-3/TRBV12-4 | . | CASSRTANEKLFF | TGTGCCAGCAGTAGGACAGCTAATGAAAAACTGTTTTTT
TRBJ1-1 | . | TRBV5-5 | . | CASSQEGWSPFGGRTEAFF | TGTGCCAGCAGCCAGGAGGGGTGGTCGCCGTTTGGAGGTCGCACTGAAGCTTTCTTT
TRBJ2-1 | . | TRBV7-6 | . | CASSPQVSSYNEQFF | TGTGCCAGCAGCCCGCAGGTTAGCTCCTACAATGAGCAGTTCTTC
TRBJ2-3 | once | TRBV7-9 | . | CASSIRAAGDTQYF | TGTGCCAGCAGCATCCGGGCGGCGGGGGATACGCAGTATTTT
TRBJ2-2 | . | TRBV19 | TRBD2 | CASSIRAGGHTGELFF | TGTGCCAGTAGTATTAGAGCGGGAGGGCACACCGGGGAGCTGTTTTTT
TRBJ2-2 | . | TRBV19 | . | CASSPQGGELFF | TGTGCCAGTAGTCCCCAGGGGGGGGAGCTGTTTTTT
TRBJ2-2 | . | TRBV4-2 | . | CASSQDRERELFF | TGTGCCAGCAGCCAAGATCGCGAGAGGGAGCTGTTTTTT
TRBJ2-1 | . | TRBV7-6 | . | CASSLREQYSYNEQFF | TGTGCCAGCAGCTTACGGGAACAATACTCCTACAATGAGCAGTTCTTC
TRBJ2-1 | . | TRBV5-1 | TRBD2 | CASSFAGGSGDYNEQFF | TGCGCCAGCAGCTTTGCGGGGGGAAGCGGAGATTACAATGAGCAGTTCTTC
TRBJ1-1 | . | TRBV4-1 | . | CASSQGQLNTEAFF | TGCGCCAGCAGCCAAGGACAGTTGAACACTGAAGCTTTCTTT
TRBJ1-5 | . | TRBV10-2 | . | CASSQDSLNQPQHF | TGCGCCAGCAGTCAGGACAGCTTAAATCAGCCCCAGCATTTT
TRBJ2-2 | . | TRBV5-1 | TRBD2 | CASSWGTSGRKAGELFF | TGCGCCAGCAGCTGGGGTACTAGCGGGAGGAAGGCCGGGGAGCTGTTTTTT
TRBJ2-1 | few | TRBV3-1/TRBV3-2 | TRBD2 | CASSQHRGLAGTLSSYNEQFF | TGTGCCAGCAGCCAACATCGGGGCCTAGCGGGGACCCTAAGCTCCTACAATGAGCAGTTCTTC
TRBJ2-3 | . | TRBV5-1 | TRBD1 | CASLGTGANTQYF | TGCGCCAGTCTCGGGACAGGGGCGAATACGCAGTATTTT
TRBJ1-6 | . | TRBV5-1 | TRBD1 | CASSIGTGNSPLHF | TGCGCCAGCAGCATAGGGACAGGGAATTCACCCCTCCACTTT
TRBJ1-5 | . | TRBV6-5 | TRBD1 | CASSFRQGGAQPQHF | TGTGCCAGCAGTTTCCGACAGGGCGGCGCTCAGCCCCAGCATTTT
TRBJ1-3 | once | TRBV5-1 | . | CASSLDWSSGNTIYF | TGCGCCAGCAGCTTGGATTGGAGCTCTGGAAACACCATATATTTT
TRBJ1-1 | . | TRBV25-1 | TRBD1 | CASYAGTGVGTEAFF | TGTGCCAGTTACGCCGGGACAGGGGTTGGGACTGAAGCTTTCTTT